The clone carrying this TCR beta chain appeared a few times. Its antigen is as yet unknown. This record comes from a study of CD8+ T cells in alopecia areata. Overall study findings and caveats: When scalp samples are sequenced, resident alphabeta T cells of normal skin are also captured. Clonality in lesional scalp, especially alopecia totalis/universalis, exceeded that of normal scalp. Researchers reported that TCR sharing among patients proved less clear than in mice, possibly HLA-linked.

Sorted populations comprised CD4+ and CD8+ T cells obtained from PBMCs. The germline CDR1 and CDR2 sequences are SEHNR and FQNEAQ (reference sequence). The CDR3 length is 11 residues. The germline V and J ends were trimmed by 6 bases and 13 bases, with 12 bases remaining between them. Extracted RNA was reverse transcribed into cDNA, the sequencing template. Here immunoSEQ multiplex PCR was the method, and the copy in TCRdb shows in-frame clones only, minus some. The sample yields 140,000 or so clones, less than 65% seen once. The chain combines TRBV7-9 with TRBJ1-4; unclear D gene. The sequencing sample was made of CD8+ T cells sorted from blood. This TCR was sampled from a human donor in good health. The CDR3 loop reads CASRVGARLFF. The CDR3 DNA reads TGTGCCAGCAGAGTAGGAGCTAGACTGTTTTTT.